What follows describes a single T cell receptor beta chain. Trimming shortened V by 4 bases and J by 7 bases, and 11 bases separated the two germline ends. This CDR3 contains 13 residues. Authors' processing steps: Estimation of nucleated cell counts relied on the amplification of reference gene primers. Using immunoSEQ multiplex PCR, the repertoire was profiled, and TCRdb retains in-frame clones only, with some absent. V, J and clone size are those of that table, while D and trimming were read from the DNA. The data hold approximately 220,000 clones, with 65% to 85% observed a single time. Study members were between about 18 and 100 years old and lived in some 22 US regions. The data are from a study of blood T cell repertoires in COVID-19. Study-level background: Some COVID-19 samples were acute and others convalescent; all came from the United States, Italy and Spain.

The TCR was taken from a woman in her forties with acute COVID-19. This chain connects TRBV12-3 or TRBV12-4 to TRBJ1-5; D gene unclear. What was sequenced was PBMCs or T cells enriched from blood (not recorded which). The DNA for the CDR3 is TGTGCCAGCAGTTCTCAGTTTCGACAGCCCCAGCATTTT. Its protein product is CASSSQFRQPQHF.